The TCR beta chain described here comes from a study of molecular identifiers for immune sequencing clone quantification. Study-level findings and limits: Spiked Jurkat TCR RNA originating from one cell could reportedly be identified amid some 920,000 naive cells.

Looked up from germline, CDR1 is MGHDK and CDR2 is SYGVNS. V lost 1 base and J lost 5, with 9 bases in between. This CDR3 spans 14 amino acids. This clonotype was observed a few times. Its antigen is not identified. Previously published methods and listed TCR primers were used for the bulk TCR libraries. TCRdb analysed the PCR reads with MiXCR anew, one entry per CDR3 protein. Among about 510,000 distinct CDR3 sequences listed, approximately 25% were seen once. The TCR comes from a human donor in good health. Some libraries in this study had Jurkat cell RNA spiked in. The chain carries TRBV25-1 and TRBJ2-1; unclear D gene. Sequencing was carried out using naive CD8+ T cells from blood, with Jurkat cell RNA spiked in. Specified subset: FACS-sorted CD8+CD4-CCR7+CD45RA+ naive T cells. CDR3: CASSEFTGDNEQFF. The CDR3, as DNA: TGTGCCAGCAGTGAATTTACGGGTGACAATGAGCAGTTCTTC.